This T cell receptor (beta chain) was documented in a study of cytomegalovirus exposure and HLA in healthy donors. Study overall: From roughly 180 million T cells, an earlier analysis saw 110 million or so unique TCR beta sequences.

A note on this clone: As yet, its antigen is unknown.

Primers: 60 Vbeta forward and 13 Jbeta reverse. Only in-frame clones appear in the TCRdb table, and some are missing; sequencing was by immunoSEQ multiplex PCR. The data show around 120,000 clones, around 80% seen once. Study results and limitations: Accurate prediction of most subjects' HLA-A and HLA-B alleles from TCR beta sequences was reported.

The CDR3 covers 14 residues. Germline V gives CDR1 SGHDT, CDR2 YYEEEE. V gave up 0 bases and J gave up 3 bases, with 8 bases separating them. The receptor's source is a female donor in good health and CMV-seropositive. The chain carries TRBV5-6 and TRBJ2-3; tentatively, D is TRBD1 (6 bases). Sequenced material: PBMCs. The DNA of the CDR3 is TGTGCCAGCAGCTTGGGGGGGCGAACAGATACGCAGTATTTT. Translating gives CASSLGGRTDTQYF.